Sequencing of this TCR beta chain was carried out in a study of blood T cell repertoires in COVID-19. Here immunoSEQ multiplex PCR was the method, and the copy in TCRdb shows in-frame clones only, minus some. Of around 290,000 clones in the sample, 90% were seen once. Trimming removed 1 base at V and 4 bases at J, with 15 bases between. The length of the CDR3 is 16 residues. Germline lookup yields CDR1 SGHTA and CDR2 FQGTGA. The sequence was collected from a woman aged 25 to 39 who had recovered from COVID-19. The rearrangement links TRBV7-3 to TRBJ2-3; the D gene is possibly TRBD2 (5 bases). The material sequenced was PBMCs or T cells enriched from blood (not recorded which). In DNA, the CDR3 is TGTGCCAGCAGCTTAAGATCGGGAAAGCAGGCAGATACGCAGTATTTT. Protein: CASSLRSGKQADTQYF.